This T cell receptor (beta chain) comes out of a study of T cells after yellow fever vaccination. Overall study results and limits: The booster response re-showed most primary clones: around 95% CD4, approximately 86% CD8. It was the secondary response that reached its peak faster, day 5 versus 15, but it was weaker. Repertoires obtained by FACS sorting could include abundant clonotypes that entered as contaminants from the bulk population.

It was through 5'RACE template switching that TCR cDNA was made, with a universal primer site and UMIs added. TCRdb analysed the 5' RACE reads with MiXCR anew, one entry per CDR3 protein. The sample lists roughly 150,000 distinct CDR3 sequences; approximately 6.6% were seen once. Germline trimming cut 6 bases from V and 1 base from J; bases unmatched to any gene: 8. CDR1 and CDR2 (germline): MNHEY, SMNVEV (reference sequence). The CDR3 has 16 amino acids. This clonotype was seen at least ten times. Antigen: not known. The chain carries TRBV27 and TRBJ2-3; 9 bases line up with TRBD1. Sequencing was performed on CD4+ T cells sorted from PBMCs, taken 10 days after the yellow fever booster vaccination. This clonotype was obtained from a man aged 25-40 years who received the YFV17D yellow fever vaccine. The CDR3 region has the DNA TGTGCCAGCAGCCGCCCTCGGGACAGGGGCACAGATACGCAGTATTTT. It translates to CASSRPRDRGTDTQYF.